This T cell receptor (beta chain) was documented in a study of T cell responses to AZD1222 COVID-19 vaccine. Study-level results: Only after the peak T cell response were repertoires sampled. Most donors were white British and more were female, and clonal diversity was possibly underestimated.

The CDR3 extends over 18 amino acids. Germline CDR1 is MNHEY and CDR2 is SMNVEV (reference sequence). Deletions cut 6 bases from V and 4 bases from J, with 22 bases between. Data came from immunoSEQ multiplex PCR; TCRdb stores just in-frame clones and leaves some out. The sample shows 90,000 to 100,000 clones, approximately 88% of them seen only once. As regards this clone: Its specificity is not known.

Here the sequenced sample was peripheral blood, taken 28 days after the second AZD1222 dose. This TCR derives from an adult who received the AZD1222 COVID-19 vaccine. This rearrangement joins TRBV27 to TRBJ1-6; D is possibly TRBD1 (5 bases). The CDR3 loop reads CASSPRGGVPGYNSPLHF. CDR3 DNA: TGTGCCAGCAGCCCCCGGGGCGGCGTTCCGGGTTATAATTCACCCCTCCACTTT.